These 18 T cell receptor beta chains share one sample of origin, sequenced in a study of T-cell reconstitution after alpha-beta-depleted transplantation in children. Unique molecular identifiers were incorporated into the prepared TCRbeta library. In TCRdb, the PCR reads were re-called with MiXCR into one record per CDR3 protein. This sample has just over 950,000 distinct CDR3 sequences; roughly 29% occur once, and the top ten carry 28%. The sequences come from PBMCs, mostly from graft donor cells, collected 360 days after TCRalphabeta/CD19-depleted stem cell transplant. Receptors originate from a boy under two years old who had a stem cell transplant for SCID, so the T cells may come from the graft donor.

This sequence joins TRBV27 and TRBJ2-3, with 7 nucleotides matching TRBD2. V lost 7 bases, J lost 3 bases, and 10 bases stayed unmatched. This CDR3 is 15 amino acids long. CDR1 is MNHEY, CDR2 SMNVEV, per germline (reference sequence). In DNA form, the CDR3 reads TGTGCCAGCAAACCTGGGCGGGGGAGGACAGATACGCAGTATTTT. Translating gives CASKPGRGRTDTQYF.

J is TRBJ2-2 and V is TRBV4-3; either TRBD1 or TRBD2 may supply D (5 bases each). The CDR3 extends over 17 amino acids. V dropped 4 bases and J dropped 1 base, with 16 bases sitting between them. Germline V gene sequence: CDR1 LGHNA, CDR2 YSLEER. The CDR3 protein is CASSRGEGQGNTGELFF. The CDR3 DNA reads as TGCGCCAGCAGCCGGGGAGAGGGGCAGGGGAACACCGGGGAGCTGTTTTTT.

This clonotype was seen a few times. CDR3 nucleotide sequence: TGCAGTGCTAGAGTCGAGGGGGCGAGAGGAAAACTGTTTTTT. It translates to CSARVEGARGKLFF. This rearrangement joins TRBV20-1 to TRBJ1-4; TRBD1 matches 7 bases. The CDR3 sequence is 14 residues long. V shed 1 base and J 10 bases; nucleotides not matched to a gene: 9. Germline V gene lookup returns CDR1 DFQATT and CDR2 SNEGSKA (reference sequence).

This clonotype turned up a few times. J is TRBJ2-3 and V is TRBV5-1; 9 bases align to TRBD1. V shed 4 bases and J 3 bases; nucleotides not matched to a gene: 3. Germline V CDR1 and CDR2: SGHRS, YFSETQ. The CDR3 spans 14 residues. The CDR3 DNA follows: TGCGCCAGCAGCGAGGACAGGGGTACAGATACGCAGTATTTT. It encodes CASSEDRGTDTQYF.

This clonotype has a handful of counts. The chain uses TRBV12-3 or TRBV12-4 and TRBJ1-2; 7 bases map to TRBD1. J lost 4 bases, V lost 4 bases, and 9 bases had no gene match. The CDR3 is made up of 15 amino acids. The CDR3 region has the DNA TGTGCCAGCAGTTCCCGGACAGGTTGGGGCTATGGCTACACCTTC. It encodes CASSSRTGWGYGYTF.

This clonotype was seen a handful of times. The chain joins TRBV7-7 to TRBJ2-5; D gene uncertain. V was clipped by 5 bases and J by 0 bases, with 7 bases between them. Germline CDR1 SSHAT, CDR2 FNYEAQ (reference sequence). The length of the CDR3 is 13 residues. The CDR3 nucleotides are TGTGCCAGCAGCACCCACTACCAAGAGACCCAGTACTTC. This translates into CASSTHYQETQYF.

The chain uses TRBV6-1 and TRBJ2-6; possible D gene TRBD1, 5 bases. This CDR3 spans 17 amino acids. Trimming left V 6 bases short and J 0 bases short, with 15 bases between. Germline values: CDR1 MNHNS, CDR2 SASEGT. DNA for the CDR3: TGTGCCAGCAGGGACATACGCCCATTCTCTGGGGCCAACGTCCTGACTTTC. Translating gives CASRDIRPFSGANVLTF.

This clonotype was observed a few times. The chain uses TRBV12-3 or TRBV12-4 and TRBJ1-1, with D unresolved. Trimming took 5 bases from V and 4 from J, leaving 5 bases between them. The CDR3 sequence is 11 residues long. CDR3 residues: CASSVSTEAFF. CDR3 bases: TGTGCCAGCAGTGTAAGCACTGAAGCTTTCTTT.

This clonotype was detected only a few times. The rearrangement joins TRBV20-1 to TRBJ1-4, with D tentatively TRBD1 (6 bases). The CDR3 length is 15 residues. Germline CDR1 is DFQATT and CDR2 is SNEGSKA (reference sequence). V lost 0 bases and J lost 8, with 16 bases in between. The CDR3 sequence: CSAREIGGRGEKLFF. DNA for the CDR3: TGCAGTGCTAGAGAGATCGGGGGGCGCGGGGAAAAACTGTTTTTT.

The chain combines TRBV19 with TRBJ1-5; D is possibly TRBD1 (5 bases). V shed 4 bases and J shed 4 bases, with 14 bases lying between them. The CDR3 is 15 residues long. From germline, CDR1 is LNHDA and CDR2 SQIVND (reference sequence). This CDR3 reads CASSRGRGGNQPQHF. The CDR3 coding sequence is TGTGCCAGTAGTAGAGGTCGTGGGGGTAATCAGCCCCAGCATTTT.

The V call is TRBV4-3, the J call TRBJ2-7; D remains unclear. V shed 0 bases and J shed 3 bases, with 12 bases lying between them. This CDR3 has 15 amino acids. Germline CDR1 LGHNA, CDR2 YSLEER. CDR3 in DNA: TGCGCCAGCAGCCAAGATTGGACGGAGAGCTACGAGCAGTACTTC. As protein: CASSQDWTESYEQYF.

The CDR3 nucleotides read TGTGCCATCAGTGAGCACGGTAACAATGAGCAGTTCTTC. It is translated as CAISEHGNNEQFF. V is TRBV10-3 and J is TRBJ2-1, with no clear D. The germline gives CDR1 ENHRY, CDR2 SYGVKD. This CDR3 is 13 amino acids long. Trimming removed 2 bases at V and 5 bases at J, with 7 bases between.

The chain recombines TRBV20-1 with TRBJ2-5; TRBD2 agrees at 7 bases. CDR1 and CDR2 (germline): DFQATT, SNEGSKA (reference sequence). The V segment lost 1 base and the J segment 5 bases; nucleotides outside the gene matches: 13. The CDR3 has 16 amino acids. The CDR3 DNA follows: TGCAGTGCTAGAGTGGGAGCGGGGTCGCCTACGGAGACCCAGTACTTC. Protein product: CSARVGAGSPTETQYF.

This chain links TRBV20-1 with TRBJ2-1; 7 bases match TRBD2. The CDR3 totals 14 residues. Germline CDR1 DFQATT, CDR2 SNEGSKA (reference sequence). V shed 1 base, J shed 5 bases, and the junction held 5 bases outside the gene matches. The CDR3 bases are TGCAGTGCTAGAGTGTGGGGGGGTAACAATGAGCAGTTCTTC. Translated, it gives CSARVWGGNNEQFF.

The chain employs TRBV12-3 or TRBV12-4 and TRBJ1-1; unclear D gene. The CDR3 length is 15 residues. The V gene lost 3 bases and the J gene lost 6 bases, with 17 bases spanning the gap. The CDR3 loop reads CASSFLPAGAAEAFF. In nucleotides, the CDR3 is TGTGCCAGCAGTTTTCTCCCGGCGGGAGCCGCTGAAGCTTTCTTT.

The chain couples TRBV7-9 to TRBJ2-1; D is undetermined. The length of the CDR3 is 14 residues. The germline V and J ends were trimmed by 3 bases and 8 bases, with 14 bases remaining between them. Germline assignment: CDR1 SEHNR and CDR2 FQNEAQ (reference sequence). The CDR3 protein is CASSFSTASYEQFF. The CDR3 region has the DNA TGTGCCAGCAGCTTTTCGACTGCGAGCTATGAGCAGTTCTTC. The whole variable domain, remainder taken from reference TRBV7-9 and TRBJ2-1, is DTGVSQNPRHKITKRGQNVTFRCDPISEHNRLYWYRQTLGQGPEFLTYFQNEAQLEKSRLLSDRFSAERPKGSFSTLEIQRTEQGDSAMYLCASSFSTASYEQFFGPGTRLTVL.

This chain connects TRBV12-3 or TRBV12-4 to TRBJ1-1, with D maybe TRBD1 (5 bases). The CDR3 length is 12 residues. The V and J ends lost 5 bases and 10 bases respectively, with 14 bases between them. The CDR3: CASSPTGGLAFF. CDR3 DNA sequence: TGTGCCAGCAGTCCAACAGGTGGGCTAGCTTTCTTT.

The genes are TRBV7-8 and TRBJ1-4; D is undetermined. The CDR3 sequence is 17 residues long. V gave up 5 bases and J gave up 0 bases, with 16 bases separating them. Germline V lookup: CDR1 SGHVS, CDR2 FQNEAQ. The CDR3 DNA sequence: TGTGCCAGCAGCCACCGAACAGCCCCGGCAACTAATGAAAAACTGTTTTTT. Translating gives CASSHRTAPATNEKLFF.